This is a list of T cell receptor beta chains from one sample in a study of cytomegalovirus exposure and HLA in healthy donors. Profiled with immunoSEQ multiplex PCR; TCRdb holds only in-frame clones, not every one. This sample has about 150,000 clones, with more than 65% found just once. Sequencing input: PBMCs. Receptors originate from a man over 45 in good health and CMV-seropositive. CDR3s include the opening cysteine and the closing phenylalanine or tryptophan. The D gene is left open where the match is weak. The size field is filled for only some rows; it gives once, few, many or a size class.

DNA: TGTGCCAGAAGCGCCAAGACTTCACGTAATTCACACCCACGCTCCTACAATGAGCAGTTCTTC
CDR3: CARSAKTSRNSHPRSYNEQFF
V: TRBV5-3
J: TRBJ2-1
D: NA
size: NA

DNA: TGTGCCTGGAGTCAGTACAGAACTTCCAATGGCTACACCTTC
CDR3: CAWSQYRTSNGYTF
V: TRBV30
J: TRBJ1-2
D: NA
size: once

DNA: TGTGCCAGCAGCCTCCGGGACAGGGGGGACTACGAGCAGTACTTC
CDR3: CASSLRDRGDYEQYF
V: TRBV13
J: TRBJ2-7
D: TRBD1
size: once

DNA: TGTGCCAGCAGCGCGGGACAGAGTAACGGTCAGCCCCAGCATTTT
CDR3: CASSAGQSNGQPQHF
V: TRBV5-8
J: TRBJ1-5
D: TRBD1
size: NA

DNA: TGTGCCAGCAGCAGAGGTGACAGGGGATACGAGCAGTACTTC
CDR3: CASSRGDRGYEQYF
V: TRBV7-3
J: TRBJ2-7
D: TRBD1
size: NA

DNA: TGTGCCAGCAGTCTCGGGACAGGACTCTACGAGCAGTACTTC
CDR3: CASSLGTGLYEQYF
V: TRBV27
J: TRBJ2-7
D: TRBD1
size: NA

DNA: TGTGCCAGCACCAGCCAGGGGGCGAGGGAAAAACTGTTTTTT
CDR3: CASTSQGAREKLFF
V: TRBV28
J: TRBJ1-4
D: TRBD1
size: NA

DNA: TGTGCCAGCAGCTTAGTACGGGAAGAGACCCAGTACTTC
CDR3: CASSLVREETQYF
V: TRBV7-9
J: TRBJ2-5
D: NA
size: NA

DNA: TGCGCCAGCAGCACGACAGGGGTAAATTCACCCCTCCACTTT
CDR3: CASSTTGVNSPLHF
V: TRBV5-1
J: TRBJ1-6
D: TRBD1
size: once

DNA: TGCGCCAGCAGCCCTAATCAGGGAAATGAGCAGTTCTTC
CDR3: CASSPNQGNEQFF
V: TRBV4-1
J: TRBJ2-1
D: NA
size: NA

DNA: TGTGCCAGCAGTTTTAAGCGGGTGGCCTCCTACGAGCAGTACTTC
CDR3: CASSFKRVASYEQYF
V: TRBV28
J: TRBJ2-7
D: NA
size: NA

DNA: TGTGCCAGCAGCGTCGCAGGGGCTTTCGTTAACACCATATATTTT
CDR3: CASSVAGAFVNTIYF
V: TRBV9
J: TRBJ1-3
D: NA
size: NA

DNA: TGCGCCAGCACAGGCAGCTTCTCCTACAATGAGCAGTTCTTC
CDR3: CASTGSFSYNEQFF
V: TRBV10-2
J: TRBJ2-1
D: NA
size: NA

DNA: TGTGCCAGCAGTCGGTACAGGATCCAGCAGTACTTC
CDR3: CASSRYRIQQYF
V: TRBV6-1
J: TRBJ2-7
D: NA
size: NA

DNA: TGTGCCAGCAGGCGGGGGGAGGGACAGCCCCAGCATTTT
CDR3: CASRRGEGQPQHF
V: TRBV2
J: TRBJ1-5
D: NA
size: NA

DNA: TGCAGCGTCGGGACTAGCACTGAGCAGTTCTTC
CDR3: CSVGTSTEQFF
V: TRBV29-1
J: TRBJ2-1
D: TRBD2
size: few

DNA: TGTGCCACCAGCAGTGTAGCGGGAGGGCCAAACGAGCAGTACTTC
CDR3: CATSSVAGGPNEQYF
V: TRBV15
J: TRBJ2-7
D: TRBD2
size: NA

DNA: TGTGCCAGTCGTACAGGGGTGGGCTACGAGCAGTACTTC
CDR3: CASRTGVGYEQYF
V: TRBV18
J: TRBJ2-7
D: TRBD1
size: NA

DNA: TGTGCCAGCAGCTCCTGGACTAGCGTTTTGAACACCGGGGAGCTGTTTTTT
CDR3: CASSSWTSVLNTGELFF
V: TRBV13
J: TRBJ2-2
D: TRBD2
size: few

DNA: TGCGCCAGCAGGCGTACCGGGACAGGGAGCACTGAAGCTTTCTTT
CDR3: CASRRTGTGSTEAFF
V: TRBV4-1
J: TRBJ1-1
D: TRBD1
size: few

DNA: TGTGCCAGCTCACCACGTGCAGGGGGTAATTCACCCCTCCACTTT
CDR3: CASSPRAGGNSPLHF
V: TRBV18
J: TRBJ1-6
D: TRBD1
size: NA

DNA: TGTGCCAGCAGCCCCCTGACTAGCGGGAGCTCCTACGAGCAGTACTTC
CDR3: CASSPLTSGSSYEQYF
V: TRBV5-6
J: TRBJ2-7
D: TRBD2
size: NA

DNA: TGTGCCAGCAGCTTAGACAGGGTTCAGGACGAGCAGTACTTC
CDR3: CASSLDRVQDEQYF
V: TRBV7-8
J: TRBJ2-7
D: NA
size: few

DNA: TGTGCCAGCAGCTTAGCTCCGTACAATGAGCAGTTCTTC
CDR3: CASSLAPYNEQFF
V: TRBV11-3
J: TRBJ2-1
D: NA
size: NA

DNA: TGTGCCAGCAGCCCGGGGGCTAGCGGGATCTACAATGAGCAGTTCTTC
CDR3: CASSPGASGIYNEQFF
V: TRBV5-6
J: TRBJ2-1
D: TRBD2
size: once

DNA: TGTGCCATCAGGGAGTCTCTAGCGGGAGGGCCCAGTGAGCAGTTCTTC
CDR3: CAIRESLAGGPSEQFF
V: TRBV10-3
J: TRBJ2-1
D: TRBD2
size: NA

DNA: TGTGCCAGCAGTCTGACCGGGACAGGGAAAGGAGAGACCCAGTACTTC
CDR3: CASSLTGTGKGETQYF
V: TRBV28
J: TRBJ2-5
D: TRBD1
size: NA

DNA: TGTGCAGAACTCCACACAGATACGCAGTATTTT
CDR3: CAELHTDTQYF
V: TRBV7-9
J: TRBJ2-3
D: NA
size: NA

DNA: TGTGCCAGCTCACCACCGGGCAGGGAGGTCCAAGAGACCCAGTACTTC
CDR3: CASSPPGREVQETQYF
V: TRBV18
J: TRBJ2-5
D: NA
size: NA

DNA: TGTGCCAGCAGCTCCCAGGGGTCTAGCCTTCCGTTCACAGATACGCAGTATTTT
CDR3: CASSSQGSSLPFTDTQYF
V: TRBV7-8
J: TRBJ2-3
D: NA
size: few

DNA: TGTGCCAGCTCACCGGGACAGGGAATTGAAAAACTGTTTTTT
CDR3: CASSPGQGIEKLFF
V: TRBV18
J: TRBJ1-4
D: TRBD1
size: NA

DNA: TGTGCCAGCAGCTTAGAATTCGGGACAGCCCTCTACGAGCAGTACTTC
CDR3: CASSLEFGTALYEQYF
V: TRBV7-9
J: TRBJ2-7
D: TRBD1
size: NA

DNA: TGTGCCAGCAGTGAGTTGGCTTCTGGGCAGGGACTTATTGGCAATCAGCCCCAGCATTTT
CDR3: CASSELASGQGLIGNQPQHF
V: TRBV28
J: TRBJ1-5
D: NA
size: NA

DNA: TGTGCCAGCAGCTTTGCGGACAGGGGGGGGACCCAGTACTTC
CDR3: CASSFADRGGTQYF
V: TRBV7-9
J: TRBJ2-5
D: TRBD1
size: NA

DNA: TGTGCCAGCAGTCCAACAGGGGGCTGGGGTTACGAGCAGTACTTC
CDR3: CASSPTGGWGYEQYF
V: TRBV28
J: TRBJ2-7
D: TRBD1
size: NA